This entry lists 15 T cell receptor beta chains sequenced from one sample in a study of tumor-infiltrating lymphocytes in primary liver carcinoma. The investigators made TCR beta cDNA from approximately 0.5 ug total RNA, using a constant-region primer. Three nested multiplex PCR rounds of slightly modified ARM-PCR generated TCR beta libraries. Researchers ran the first two PCR rounds for approximately 9 cycles each with TRBV1-TRBV30 forward primers and a C-beta reverse primer. TCRdb independently ran MiXCR on the multiplex PCR reads; one entry per CDR3 protein. The data show tens of thousands of distinct CDR3 sequences, about 71% seen once. Taking roughly 18-32 mg of unsorted bulk tissue, the authors co-extracted RNA and DNA. The material sequenced was liver tumor tissue from sampling region 3. Stated subset: tumor region T3, left-lateral pole. These receptor sequences come from a woman under 40 with primary liver carcinoma and hepatitis B virus infection.

Details on this clonotype: Given a much more abundant clone one base away, this may be a read error. The chain combines TRBV10-3 with TRBJ2-6, with D uncertain. Per germline, CDR1 ENHRY and CDR2 SYGVKD. V dropped 2 bases and J dropped 0 bases, with 8 bases sitting between them. The CDR3 runs to 16 residues. The CDR3 DNA reads TGTGCCATCAGTGAGGGCCAGTCCTCTGGGGCCAACGTCCTGACTTTC. Encoded protein: CAISEGQSSGANVLTF.

The chain combines TRBV6-2 or TRBV6-3 with TRBJ1-2, with a weak D call TRBD1 (5 bases). This CDR3 is 13 amino acids long. CDR1 MNHEY and CDR2 SVGEGT come from the germline V gene. CDR3 coding DNA: TGTGTTAGCAGTCCACAGGCAGACTATGGCTACACCTTC. Protein: CVSSPQADYGYTF.

This clonotype is a singleton in its sample. The rearrangement joins TRBV11-1 to TRBJ2-3; 11 bases map to TRBD2. The CDR3 spans 19 residues. CDR1 and CDR2 from the germline V gene are SGHAT and FQDESV (reference sequence). V lost 2 bases and J lost 14; bases outside the gene matches: 24. In DNA, the CDR3 is TGTGCCAGCAGCTTAAGGGTCCCTACTAGCGGGAGAGCGACAGATACACTGTATTTT. This gives the protein CASSLRVPTSGRATDTLYF.

On this clonotype itself: This CDR3 fails to terminate in the conserved phenylalanine or tryptophan, so it likely reflects a read error. The CDR3, as DNA: TGCAGCGTTGGTACTACCGGTTTCCAAGAGAGCCAGTACATC. Protein sequence: CSVGTTGFQESQYI. V gene TRBV29-1 combines with J gene TRBJ2-5; D unresolved. Germline loops: CDR1 SQVTM, CDR2 ANQGSEA. The length of the CDR3 is 14 residues.

This clonotype was recorded at least ten times. V is TRBV11-3 and J is TRBJ2-1, with no clear D. Germline CDR1 SGHNT, CDR2 YENEEA. The CDR3 consists of 17 residues. V shed 0 bases and J shed 4 bases, with 16 bases lying between them. CDR3 region: CASSLDFGLGVYNEQFF. CDR3 sequence (DNA): TGTGCCAGCAGCTTAGATTTCGGCCTAGGTGTTTACAATGAGCAGTTCTTC.

This clonotype was counted a few times. Relative to the germline gene, one junction end is altered; a read error may explain this. The genes are TRBV6-5 and TRBJ2-5; possibly TRBD1 for D (5 bases). Germline lookup yields CDR1 MNHEY and CDR2 SVGAGI. The CDR3 contains 13 residues. The CDR3 coding sequence is TGTGTCAGCAGTACCGACAGAGGTCTGACCCAGTACTTC. Translated, it gives CVSSTDRGLTQYF.

The count of this clonotype is one. The CDR3 coding sequence is TGTGCCAGCAGCTTGGTAACACTGGTATCACCCCTCCACTTT. As protein: CASSLVTLVSPLHF. The rearrangement links TRBV5-6 to TRBJ1-6; D not resolved. This CDR3 spans 14 amino acids. From germline, CDR1 is SGHDT and CDR2 YYEEEE. Trimming cost V 0 bases and J 10 bases, with 11 bases left between them.

As regards this clonotype: A much larger clone is a single base away; this may be a read error. The chain combines TRBV11-3 with TRBJ2-3; 7 bases map to TRBD2. The length of the CDR3 is 18 residues. The V gene's germline CDR1 is SGHNT and CDR2 YENEEA. With V trimmed by 5 bases and J by 0 bases, 14 bases remained unmatched. The DNA of the CDR3 is TGTGCCAGCAGCCTAGGACTAGAGGGAGGAGGAAGCACAGATACGCAGTATTTT. This sequence encodes CASSLGLEGGGSTDTQYF.

This clonotype was observed at least ten times. This chain uses TRBV11-2 with TRBJ2-3; 7 nucleotides line up with TRBD1. CDR3 length equals 15 residues. Germline CDR1 reads SGHAT; CDR2 reads FQNNGV. The junction had 3 bases not matched to a gene; V was cut back by 3 bases and J by 0 bases. The CDR3 region has the DNA TGTGCCAGCAGCTTGGACAGGTCCAGCACAGATACGCAGTATTTT. This encodes CASSLDRSSTDTQYF. Full variable domain (rest looked up from reference TRBV11-2 and TRBJ2-3): EAGVAQSPRYKIIEKRQSVAFWCNPISGHATLYWYQQILGQGPKLLIQFQNNGVVDDSQLPKDRFSAERLKGVDSTLKIQPAKLEDSAVYLCASSLDRSSTDTQYFGPGTRLTVL.

This chain uses TRBV29-1 with TRBJ2-1; 9 bases fit TRBD2. CDR3 length: 17 amino acids. Germline V lookup: CDR1 SQVTM, CDR2 ANQGSEA. The DNA for the CDR3 is TGCAGTGTCCACCCGGCTAGCGGGACGTCCCGAAAGATTGCGCAGTTCTTC. It translates to CSVHPASGTSRKIAQFF.

Concerning this clonotype itself: The CDR3 ends on some other residue instead of the conserved phenylalanine or tryptophan, so this is likely a read error. This rearrangement joins TRBV13 to TRBJ2-2; 10 bases align to TRBD1. Germline assignment: CDR1 PRHDT and CDR2 FYEKMQ (reference sequence). This CDR3 is 16 amino acids long. DNA for the CDR3: TGTGCTAGCAGCCCGACAGGGGGCTTTAGGACCTGGGAGCTGTTTTAT. Translated: CASSPTGGFRTWELFY.

Concerning this clonotype: An end of the junction does not agree with germline; a read error may underlie this. The chain recombines TRBV6-1 with TRBJ2-2; D is perhaps TRBD1 or TRBD2 (6 bases each). Germline CDR1 reads MNHNS; CDR2 reads SASEGT. The CDR3 sequence is 19 residues long. CDR3 residues: CGSIETLPGGAANTGELFF. CDR3 nucleotide sequence: TGTGGCAGCATTGAAACCCTTCCCGGGGGCGCCGCAAACACCGGGGAGCTGTTTTTT.

Points on this clonotype: An end of the junction differs from the germline gene, which may be a read error. This chain connects TRBV11-2 to TRBJ1-4; D might be TRBD1 (5 bases). Per germline, CDR1 SGHAT and CDR2 FQNNGV. CDR3 size: 12 residues. The CDR3 is CASSPWGGKQLF. CDR3 in DNA: TGCGCCAGCAGCCCCTGGGGGGGAAAACAGTTATTT.

A word on this clonotype: In this CDR3 the conserved last residue, phenylalanine or tryptophan, is missing, so a read error is likely. This chain uses TRBV11-2 with TRBJ2-5, with 10 nucleotides matching TRBD2. The CDR3 length is 14 residues. The germline CDR1 and CDR2 sequences are SGHAT and FQNNGV. The CDR3 nucleotides read TGTGCCAACAGCCCTAGCGGGGGCGGTCAAACCCAGTACTCC. It yields the protein CANSPSGGGQTQYS.

In the case of this clonotype: Relative to the germline gene, one junction end is altered; a read error may explain this. CDR3 nucleotide sequence: TGTACCAGCAGTAGTGGGGGGGGCTGCGAAGAGACCCAGTACTTC. This codes for CTSSSGGGCEETQYF. The gene calls are TRBV12-3 or TRBV12-4 and TRBJ2-5; D perhaps matches TRBD2 (7 bases). The CDR3 loop spans 15 amino acids.